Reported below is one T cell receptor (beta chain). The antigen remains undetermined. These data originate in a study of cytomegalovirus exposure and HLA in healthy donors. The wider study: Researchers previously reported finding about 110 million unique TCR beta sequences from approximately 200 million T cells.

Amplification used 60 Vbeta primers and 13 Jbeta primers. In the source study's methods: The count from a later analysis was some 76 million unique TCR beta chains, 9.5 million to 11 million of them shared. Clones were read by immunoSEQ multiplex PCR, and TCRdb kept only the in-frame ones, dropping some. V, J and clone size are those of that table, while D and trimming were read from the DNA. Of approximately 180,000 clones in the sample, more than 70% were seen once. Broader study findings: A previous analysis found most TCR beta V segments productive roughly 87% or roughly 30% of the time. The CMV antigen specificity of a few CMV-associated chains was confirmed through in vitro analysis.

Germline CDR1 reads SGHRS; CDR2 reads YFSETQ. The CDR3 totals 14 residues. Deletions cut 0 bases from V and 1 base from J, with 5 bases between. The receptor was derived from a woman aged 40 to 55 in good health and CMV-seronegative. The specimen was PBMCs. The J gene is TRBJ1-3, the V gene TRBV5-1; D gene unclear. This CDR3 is CASSLAPSGNTIYF. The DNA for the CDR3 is TGCGCCAGCAGCTTGGCCCCTTCTGGAAACACCATATATTTT.